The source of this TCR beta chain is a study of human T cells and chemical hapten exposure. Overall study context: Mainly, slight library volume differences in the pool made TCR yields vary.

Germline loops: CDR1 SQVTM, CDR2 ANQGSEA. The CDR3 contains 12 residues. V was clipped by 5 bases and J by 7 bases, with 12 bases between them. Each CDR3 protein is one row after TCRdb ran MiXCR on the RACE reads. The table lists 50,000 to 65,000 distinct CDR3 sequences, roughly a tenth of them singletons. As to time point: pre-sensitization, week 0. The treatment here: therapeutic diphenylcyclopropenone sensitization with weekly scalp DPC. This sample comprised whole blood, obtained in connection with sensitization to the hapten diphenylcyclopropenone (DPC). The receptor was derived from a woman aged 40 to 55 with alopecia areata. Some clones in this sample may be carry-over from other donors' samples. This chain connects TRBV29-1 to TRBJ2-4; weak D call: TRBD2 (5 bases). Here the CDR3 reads CSVTASTNIQYF. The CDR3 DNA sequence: TGCAGCGTTACCGCTAGCACGAACATTCAGTACTTC.